This T cell receptor (beta chain) was found in a study of spatial heterogeneity in lung cancer. Looking at the study overall: More beta-chain than alpha-chain sequences were consistently detected. Broader study findings: Counts of expanded intratumoral alpha and beta TCRs tracked tumor mutation counts.

Stated time point: sample taken at primary tumor resection. Unsorted samples of tumor, nontumor lung or frozen PBMC had their whole RNA sequenced. With 2 bases removed from V and 2 bases from J, the gap between germline ends came to 7 bases. Germline CDR1 and CDR2: SGHRS and YFSETQ. CDR3 length: 13 amino acids. MiXCR, run by TCRdb on the 5' RACE reads, gives a single entry per CDR3 protein. The repertoire has some 2,400 distinct CDR3 sequences, 8% of them found once; the top ten carry 25%. By frequency in the sample, this clonotype is medium-sized. Antigen: not known. Sequenced here: lung tumor tissue, sampled at surgery. This receptor was identified in a male donor with early-stage non-small cell lung cancer. The V call is TRBV5-1, the J call TRBJ1-2; D is unresolved. CDR3 protein: CASSLGENYGYTF. The CDR3 DNA reads as TGCGCCAGCAGCTTAGGAGAAAACTATGGCTACACCTTC.